The clone carrying this TCR beta chain was seen just once. This sample was taken from a study of T cell changes during pregnancy in multiple sclerosis. TCRdb keeps only in-frame clones here, not all; method: immunoSEQ multiplex PCR. Of tens of thousands of clones detected, approximately 90% appear once; the ten largest clones hold roughly 3%. This CDR3 has 15 residues. The germline V and J ends were trimmed by 0 bases and 4 bases, with 10 bases remaining between them. CDR1 and CDR2 from the germline V gene are SEHNR and FQNEAQ (reference sequence). The TCR sequence derives from a female donor in good health, enrolled as a control in a pregnancy study. The specimen comprised CD4+ T cells from peripheral blood mononuclear cells, sampled in the first trimester of pregnancy. The V and J genes are TRBV7-9 and TRBJ1-5; D remains unclear. CDR3: CASSLAPADNQPQHF. In nucleotides, the CDR3 is TGTGCCAGCAGCTTAGCGCCGGCGGATAATCAGCCCCAGCATTTT.